These 11 T cell receptor beta chains came from one sample sequenced in a study of blood T cells in healthy people across ages. Primed by a sample-barcoded 5' primer and a J-beta primer mix, a second PCR proceeded for roughly 7 to 12 cycles. TCRdb processed the 5' RACE reads anew with MiXCR; each CDR3 protein has one entry. This sample yields roughly 570,000 distinct CDR3 sequences, of which 27% are seen a single time; 18% belongs to the top ten. Sample: blood. The receptors stem from a woman in her 70s in good health.

This clonotype appeared a few times. The rearrangement links TRBV5-6 to TRBJ2-1; a possible D gene is TRBD1 (6 bases). Looked up from germline, CDR1 is SGHDT and CDR2 is YYEEEE. The CDR3 length is 12 residues. V lost 3 bases, J lost 14 bases, and 15 bases lay in between. Here the CDR3 DNA reads TGTGCCAGCAGCTCCCTGGGGAAGGGGGAGTTCTTC. It codes for CASSSLGKGEFF.

The CDR3 here is CASSDPRGGNIGYTF. CDR3 bases: TGTGCCAGCAGTGACCCCCGGGGGGGTAACATTGGCTACACCTTC. The chain has TRBV25-1 and TRBJ1-2; D may be TRBD1 (5 bases). CDR3 length: 15 residues. The V gene lost 3 bases and the J gene lost 7 bases, with 18 bases spanning the gap. From germline, CDR1 is MGHDK and CDR2 SYGVNS.

The genes are TRBV6-2 or TRBV6-3 and TRBJ2-3, with TRBD2 matching 9 bases. The CDR3 covers 18 residues. Germline-derived CDR1 and CDR2 are MNHEY and SVGEGT. V was pared by 8 bases and J by 0 bases, with 15 bases of the junction left unmatched. CDR3 bases: TGTGCCAGCGTTGAAGGGGCTAGCGGGGCGCCCAGCACAGATACGCAGTATTTT. This sequence encodes CASVEGASGAPSTDTQYF.

The chain couples TRBV7-2 to TRBJ1-1; tentatively, D is TRBD1 (5 bases). The germline V gene has CDR1 SGHTA and CDR2 FQGNSA. V lost 7 bases, J lost 4 bases, and 13 bases lay in between. This CDR3 spans 13 amino acids. The CDR3, as DNA: TGTGCCAGCATGCGTGGGGGGGGCACTGAAGCTTTCTTT. This sequence encodes CASMRGGGTEAFF.

This clonotype turned up a few times. The gene calls are TRBV4-3 and TRBJ2-6, with no clear D. The germline V gene encodes CDR1 LGHNA and CDR2 YSLEER. V was cut by 0 bases and J by 1 base, with 19 bases left in between. The CDR3 has 20 residues. DNA for the CDR3: TGCGCCAGCAGCCAAGAAAAGTGGCAGCCGCTCCAATCTGGGGCCAACGTCCTGACTTTC. It encodes CASSQEKWQPLQSGANVLTF.

The chain combines TRBV5-1 with TRBJ2-5; D not resolved. The ends were cut back, 4 bases at V and 3 bases at J, with 10 bases in the middle. The CDR3 covers 13 residues. The germline gives CDR1 SGHRS, CDR2 YFSETQ. DNA of the CDR3: TGCGCCAGCAGCGTTGGATCGGAAGAGACCCAGTACTTC. Translating gives CASSVGSEETQYF.

The rearrangement uses TRBV7-9 and TRBJ1-1; no clear D. The CDR3 runs 12 residues. The ends were cut back, 5 bases at V and 5 bases at J, with 9 bases in the middle. CDR1 and CDR2 (germline): SEHNR, FQNEAQ (reference sequence). CDR3 region: CASSLMVTEAFF. Written as DNA, the CDR3 is TGTGCCAGCAGCCTCATGGTGACTGAAGCTTTCTTT.

This chain links TRBV6-5 with TRBJ2-1; D possibly corresponds to TRBD2 (5 bases). The CDR3 is 15 residues long. V lost 2 bases and J lost 0, with 8 bases in between. CDR1 MNHEY and CDR2 SVGAGI come from the germline V gene. The CDR3 DNA follows: TGTGCCAGCAGTTACCGACTAAGCTCCTACAATGAGCAGTTCTTC. Amino acid sequence: CASSYRLSSYNEQFF.

The sample holds a few counts of this clonotype. V usage is TRBV30 and J usage is TRBJ1-1; D uncertain. From germline, CDR1 is GTSNPN and CDR2 SVGIG (reference sequence). V was shortened by 3 bases and J by 6 bases, with 14 bases between the two germline ends. There are 13 residues in the CDR3. Here the CDR3 DNA reads TGTGCCTGGAGGTATGAGGGAAGGCCTGAAGCTTTCTTT. As protein: CAWRYEGRPEAFF.

The table lists this clonotype with many counts. The CDR3 spells CASSRGEKLFF. DNA for the CDR3: TGTGCCAGCTCGAGGGGAGAAAAACTGTTTTTT. This chain links TRBV6-6 with TRBJ1-4; possible D gene TRBD1, 5 bases. The CDR3 consists of 11 residues. The germline CDR1 and CDR2 sequences are MNHNY and SVGAGI (reference sequence). Trimming pared 8 bases from V and 8 bases from J, leaving 9 bases between.

This clonotype was observed a handful of times. The chain recombines TRBV6-6 with TRBJ2-5, with 8 bases aligning to TRBD2. The CDR3 contains 15 residues. The germline CDR1 and CDR2 sequences are MNHNY and SVGAGI (reference sequence). Trimming removed 2 bases from V and 7 bases from J; junction bases left unmatched: 9. The CDR3 nucleotides read TGTGCCAGCAGTTACATCGGGGGGGCCTCGGGGACCCAGTACTTC. Its protein product is CASSYIGGASGTQYF.